This TCR beta chain was found in a study of T cell responses to AZD1222 COVID-19 vaccine. Whole-study results and caveats: The peak T cell response came first, and repertoires were sampled only after it. Clonal diversity may have been underestimated in mostly white British donors. Regions left unmutated in variants are reportedly the target of nearly half of spike-specific TCRs.

This CDR3 is built from 18 residues. Comment on this clone: The antigen remains unidentified.

Only in-frame clones appear in the TCRdb table, and some are missing; sequencing was by immunoSEQ multiplex PCR. The sample contains 90,000 to 150,000 clones, around nine tenths of which appear only once. The sequenced sample was peripheral blood, obtained on day 0 of AZD1222 vaccination. The chain combines TRBV21-1 with TRBJ2-6. TRBV21-1 is deemed a pseudogene. The receptor was isolated from an adult in good health. CDR3 sequence (DNA): TGTGCCAGCAGCAAAGTTACCAGCAGTAGCTCTGGGGCCAACGTCCTGACTTTC. This translates into CASSKVTSSSSGANVLTF.